This TCR beta chain was captured by sequencing in a study of blood T cell repertoires in COVID-19. For the study at large: Either two negative PCRs, clearance, or symptom resolution qualified Cohort 3 donors as recovered. Whether acute or convalescent, the COVID-19 samples came from the United States, Italy and Spain.

Looked up from germline, CDR1 is SGHRS and CDR2 is YFSETQ. The V gene lost 2 bases and the J gene lost 7 bases, with 7 bases spanning the gap. This CDR3 region has 12 residues. Categorization into cohorts depended on clinical history that participants reported. This clone appeared once. Per the original data handling: It was from reference gene primer amplification that nucleated cell counts were estimated. Using immunoSEQ multiplex PCR, the repertoire was profiled, and TCRdb retains in-frame clones only, with some absent. V, J and clone size derive from that table, while D and trimming were established from the DNA sequence. The table lists about 190,000 clones, 70% to 90% of them singletons.

Sequenced material: PBMCs or T cells enriched from blood (not recorded which). The V gene is TRBV5-1, the J gene TRBJ2-1; D remains ambiguous. The source of this sequence is a woman aged 40 to 50 in a cohort exposed to, infected with or recovered from COVID-19 (not recorded which). CDR3 bases: TGCGCCAGCAGCTTCGACATTAATGAGCAGTTCTTC. It encodes CASSFDINEQFF.